The subject of this entry is one T cell receptor beta chain. This clone was seen repeatedly, ten times or more. What antigen it recognizes has not been identified. Base qualities are not at hand, and no much larger clone is one base apart. Other DNA variants within this sample encode the same CDR3. This specimen comes from a study of metastatic and nonmetastatic thyroid tumors (dated by TCRdb to about 2020). As for the study more broadly: The researchers compared repertoires between peripheral blood samples and tumor or nodule tissue samples from patients with malignant or benign thyroid disease. Broader findings and caveats from the paper: TCR beta diversity was reported as significantly higher in malignant tumors than in benign nodules, in both blood and tumor samples.

Libraries were made using PCR. Instrument on record: Illumina HiSeq 4000. The TCR beta-chain CDR3 region of each patient was profiled by high-throughput sequencing. In the original analysis: CDR3 differences across clinicopathological groups were used to build a classifier for discriminating distant-metastatic papillary thyroid cancer patients. The Shannon index was used to measure repertoire diversity, and the Morisita-Horn index was used to measure how similar tumor and blood repertoires were. The public reads were quality trimmed at Q25 with fastp and then assembled into clones with MiXCR by TCRdb, keeping productive beta chains. For this entry, the V and J calls and clone size follow TCRdb and not the study's own pipeline. Within this sample are some 30,000 clones, with roughly 6.8% of them counted one time only. The ten largest make up 35% to 50% of the sample. Before undergoing thyroid surgery, none of the patients had been given any kind of treatment. The study retrospectively analysed patient clinical samples collected from the early 2010s to the late 2010s using T-cell receptor beta sequencing.

CDR1 MNHEY and CDR2 SVGEGT were looked up in the germline V gene. After removal of 0 bases from V and 1 base from J, the junction retains 2 bases not matched to a gene. The CDR3 spans 16 residues, from the cysteine through the phenylalanine. CDR3 DNA is the only sequence kept; it has 48 bases, read in frame from the first base. The V gene is TRBV6-2 or TRBV6-3 and the J gene is TRBJ2-3; 9 middle bases align to TRBD2. The sample taken for sequencing was blood. The origin of this receptor is a female donor with papillary thyroid cancer or a benign thyroid nodule (not recorded which). Some clones in this sample may be carry-over from other donors' samples. The DNA is as follows: TGTGCCAGCAGTTACTCTAGCGGGGGCGGCACAGATACGCAGTATTTT. This sequence encodes CASSYSSGGGTDTQYF.